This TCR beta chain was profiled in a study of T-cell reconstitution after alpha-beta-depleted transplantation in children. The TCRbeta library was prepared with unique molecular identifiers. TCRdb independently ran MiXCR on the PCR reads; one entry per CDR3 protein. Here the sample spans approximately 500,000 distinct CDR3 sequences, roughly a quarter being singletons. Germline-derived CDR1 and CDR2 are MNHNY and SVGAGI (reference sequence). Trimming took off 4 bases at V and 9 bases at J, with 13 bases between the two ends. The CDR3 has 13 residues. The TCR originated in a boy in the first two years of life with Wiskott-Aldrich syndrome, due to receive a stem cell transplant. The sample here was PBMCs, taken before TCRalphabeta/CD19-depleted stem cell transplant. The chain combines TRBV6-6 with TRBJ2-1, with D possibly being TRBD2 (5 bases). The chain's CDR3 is CASSSRTLSEQFF. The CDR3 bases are TGTGCCAGCAGTTCCCGGACTCTTAGTGAGCAGTTCTTC.